This entry describes one T cell receptor beta chain. This clone's antigen is unknown. Per-nucleotide qualities are absent, and no much larger clonotype sits a single base away. There are 14 amino acids in the CDR3, from cysteine to phenylalanine inclusive. The only DNA kept is the CDR3, 42 bases in frame from the first base. The germline V gene provides CDR1 MNHNS and CDR2 SASEGT. These data originate in a study of vaccination and CD4 T cells after COVID-19 (dated 2022 in TCRdb). Describing the broader study: Convalescent patients had a positive SARS-CoV-2 result on nasal swab PCR, and of these patients, nine had mild disease and one had severe disease. Six males and four females were included in the convalescent cohort, with two Hispanic individuals, seven Caucasians, two Asians and one multiracial person represented. Participants got two doses of the Pfizer-BioNTech BNT162b2 vaccine (n=8) or two doses of the Moderna mRNA-1273 vaccine (n=2). Post-COVID blood samples were collected from convalescent patients a median of approximately 93 days after diagnosis, with a range of about 30 to 161 days. Post-vaccine blood samples were obtained a median of approximately 70 days after the second vaccine dose, with a range of roughly 14 to 241 days. Culture stimuli were overlapping spike peptide pools from SARS-CoV-2 and from the common cold coronaviruses HCoV-NL63, HCoV-OC43 and HCoV-229E. Control cultures used a CEFX viral epitope pool as positive control, an HIV-1 Nef peptide pool as negative control, or no peptide. The spike-specific CD4+ TCR repertoire was compared before and after mRNA vaccination in 10 to 11 COVID-19 convalescent patients and a few infection-naive healthy vaccine recipients.

Library preparation used PCR. DNA from cultured CD4+ T cells was subjected to TCR sequencing with the Oncomine TCR Beta short-read assay at the Johns Hopkins FTIC core. The QIAamp micro DNA kit was used to extract genomic DNA from the cultured CD4+ T cells. Oncomine TCR Beta libraries made from cultured CD4+ T cells were pooled using unique dual indexes and sequenced on an Illumina iSeq 100. The published analysis was carried out like this. Non-productive sequences were filtered out, and CDR3s that did not start with C, did not end with F or W, or were shorter than 7 amino acids were discarded. The MANAFEST web application identified antigen-specific clonotypes by comparing peptide-stimulated wells against reference wells and other culture wells. Positive clones required FDR below 0.05, an odds ratio above 5, and productive frequency above 0.1% in at least two of three replicate wells. A clonotype counted as cross-reactive if it showed significant expansion both in the SARS-CoV-2 spike wells and in at least one common cold coronavirus spike condition. Levenshtein distances (stringdist) and unrooted phylogenetic trees (ape) in R version 3.6.1 were used to assess CDR3 homology. TCRdb passed the public sequencing reads through fastp at Q25 and MiXCR, retaining productive beta sequences. Under each unique CDR3 protein, matching rows form one entry showing the most common genes and DNA. In this record, the V and J calls reflect TCRdb's handling and not the investigators' own analysis. Counted in this sample were around 12,000 distinct CDR3 sequences; 70% to 80% of them appeared once. Together, the top ten hold 20% to 25% of the sample.

Broader findings and caveats from the paper: The number of convalescent patients in the study was relatively small, and the study did not examine early timepoints following natural infection. The median number of SARS-CoV-2-reactive clonotypes rose from around 22 after infection to roughly 40 after vaccination, but the change was not significant. Among convalescent patients, a median roughly 90% of the SARS-CoV-2-reactive clones seen after vaccination appeared only after vaccination, which suggests priming specific to the vaccine. Nearly all vaccine-specific clones in convalescent patients (304 of 307) were mono-reactive for SARS-CoV-2 spike rather than cross-reactive with common cold coronaviruses.

According to the study, the label for this sample's treatment or condition signals: approximately nine-day PBMC culture with coronavirus spike peptide pools or control peptides (ViraFEST assay). The ViraFEST assay was used in the study, in which antigen-specific T cells were expanded with peptide pools and expanded clonotypes were subsequently identified by TCR sequencing. The convalescent patients' positive SARS-CoV-2 PCR tests were from March to December 2020, which was before the Alpha, Beta and Delta variants emerged in the United States. PBMCs were cultured at around 2 million per well in IMDM supplemented with approximately 5.3% human AB serum and 9 to 10 IU/ml IL-2, with 9.5 to 10 ug/ml peptide pools added. Half of the culture medium was replaced with fresh IL-2-containing medium on days 3 and 7. After less than twelve days of culture, CD4+ T cells were isolated by negative selection with the EasySep CD4+ T cell isolation kit. Ficoll-Paque Plus gradient centrifugation was used to isolate PBMCs from whole blood, and the isolated PBMCs were then either used fresh or cryopreserved at -140C. Each culture condition was generally run in triplicate wells.

The V and J genes are TRBV6-1 and TRBJ2-1; TRBD1 could be the D gene, as 5 bases match. The J call is doubtful: the DNA matches TRBJ2-7 better. Sequencing was carried out using CD4+ T cells from blood, cultured in vitro. This clonotype was sampled from a human donor who had recovered from COVID-19. CDR3 sequence: CASRGATGRDEQYF. Read as DNA, the sequence is TGTGCCAGCAGGGGCGCGACGGGCAGGGACGAGCAGTACTTC.